The 8 T cell receptor beta chains in this list originate from one sample, sequenced in a study of OX40 agonist ivuxolimab in advanced cancers. Clones were read by immunoSEQ multiplex PCR, and TCRdb kept only the in-frame ones, dropping some. This table holds tens of thousands of clones, 80% to 95% found once. The sequencing here drew on CD4+ or CD8+ T cells sorted from blood, taken in a trial of the OX40 agonist ivuxolimab. Source of these receptors: an adult with an advanced solid tumor such as melanoma, head and neck, liver or kidney cancer.

The CDR3 is CSVGIQPSGNTIYF. In DNA, the CDR3 is TGCAGCGTTGGGATTCAGCCCTCTGGAAACACCATATATTTT. This chain links TRBV29-1 with TRBJ1-3; no firm D call. In germline, CDR1 is SQVTM, CDR2 ANQGSEA. V lost 4 bases and J lost 0, with 10 bases in between. This CDR3 is built from 14 residues.

This chain connects TRBV5-1 to TRBJ2-1; 9 bases agree with TRBD2. Per germline, CDR1 SGHRS and CDR2 YFSETQ. V lost 3 bases to trimming and J lost 0 bases; unmatched junction nucleotides: 10. The length of the CDR3 is 18 residues. The CDR3 reads CASSWDHSGSGSYNEQFF. Here the CDR3 DNA reads TGCGCCAGCAGCTGGGACCATAGCGGGAGCGGCTCCTACAATGAGCAGTTCTTC.

The chain has TRBV5-1 and TRBJ2-5, with no clear D. The CDR3 runs 11 residues. CDR1 is SGHRS, CDR2 YFSETQ, per germline. Trimming removed 6 bases at V and 2 bases at J, with 5 bases between. The CDR3 nucleotides are TGCGCCAGCACCAAACAAGAGACCCAGTACTTC. It encodes CASTKQETQYF.

This clone was seen once. The rearrangement links TRBV6-1 to TRBJ1-2; D is undetermined. The CDR3 has 12 amino acids. Germline V gives CDR1 MNHNS, CDR2 SASEGT. Between the trimmed V and J ends, which lost 11 bases and 8 bases, there was a span of 18 bases. CDR3 amino acids: CACNPGVPGYTF. The DNA of the CDR3 is TGTGCCTGCAATCCGGGCGTACCCGGCTACACCTTC.

The rearrangement uses TRBV10-3 and TRBJ1-5; no clear D gene. There are 11 residues in the CDR3. V was clipped by 2 bases and J by 11 bases, with 7 bases between them. Germline V gene sequence: CDR1 ENHRY, CDR2 SYGVKD. The CDR3 DNA sequence: TGTGCCATCAGTGAGGGAATGGCCCAGCATTTT. Translated, it gives CAISEGMAQHF.

V is TRBV5-6 and J is TRBJ1-6; D not certain. The CDR3 runs 16 residues. Per germline, CDR1 SGHDT and CDR2 YYEEEE. Trimming cost V 0 bases and J 0 bases, with 7 bases left between them. The CDR3 here is CASSLDSTSYNSPLHF. The CDR3 bases are TGTGCCAGCAGCTTGGACAGTACCTCCTATAATTCACCCCTCCACTTT.

V is TRBV28 and J is TRBJ2-2, with TRBD1 matching 9 bases. Germline trimming cut 3 bases from V and 3 bases from J; bases unmatched to any gene: 5. The germline V gene has CDR1 MDHEN and CDR2 SYDVKM. This CDR3 has 16 amino acids. The CDR3 DNA is TGTGCCAGCAGTTTTATTGGACAGGGGCACACCGGGGAGCTGTTTTTT. This sequence encodes CASSFIGQGHTGELFF.

The CDR3 nucleotides read TGTGCCAGCAGGACTAGCGGAGGATACAATGAGCAGTTCTTC. Protein: CASRTSGGYNEQFF. The V gene is TRBV7-9, the J gene TRBJ2-1; 9 bases line up with TRBD2. The CDR3 has 14 residues. V was pared by 6 bases and J by 4 bases, with 4 bases of the junction left unmatched. CDR1 is SEHNR and CDR2 is FQNEAQ in the germline V gene (reference sequence).